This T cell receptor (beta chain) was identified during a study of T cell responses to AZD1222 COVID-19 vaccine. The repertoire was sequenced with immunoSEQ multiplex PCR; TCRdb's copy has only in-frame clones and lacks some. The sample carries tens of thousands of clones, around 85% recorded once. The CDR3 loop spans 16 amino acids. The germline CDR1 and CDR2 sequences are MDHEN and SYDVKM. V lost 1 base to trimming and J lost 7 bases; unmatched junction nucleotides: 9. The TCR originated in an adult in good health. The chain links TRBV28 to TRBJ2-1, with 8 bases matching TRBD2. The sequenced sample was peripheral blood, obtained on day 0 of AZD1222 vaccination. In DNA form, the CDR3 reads TGTGCCAGCAGTTTATTAGCGGGGAATATTCAGAATGAGCAGTTCTTC. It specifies CASSLLAGNIQNEQFF.